The source of this T cell receptor (beta chain) is a study of neurological immune-mediated disorders. Time point given: longitudinal time-point 1 (baseline). Trimming left V 0 bases short and J 5 bases short, with 14 bases between. The CDR3 totals 15 residues. Germline V CDR1 and CDR2: DFQATT, SNEGSKA (reference sequence). TCRdb processed the 5' RACE reads anew with MiXCR; each CDR3 protein has one entry. This repertoire shows 70,000 to 75,000 distinct CDR3 sequences, roughly an eighth found once; its top ten account for 4.5% to 5.5%. This clonotype was seen many times. Sequencing was performed on PBMCs. This chain joins TRBV20-1 and TRBJ1-5, with D possibly TRBD1 on 5 matching bases. The source of this sequence is a female donor with HTLV-1-associated myelopathy (HAM/TSP). The CDR3 nucleotides read TGCAGTGCTAGAGATGGTAGAGGGGCCCATCAGCCCCAGCATTTT. The encoded protein is CSARDGRGAHQPQHF.